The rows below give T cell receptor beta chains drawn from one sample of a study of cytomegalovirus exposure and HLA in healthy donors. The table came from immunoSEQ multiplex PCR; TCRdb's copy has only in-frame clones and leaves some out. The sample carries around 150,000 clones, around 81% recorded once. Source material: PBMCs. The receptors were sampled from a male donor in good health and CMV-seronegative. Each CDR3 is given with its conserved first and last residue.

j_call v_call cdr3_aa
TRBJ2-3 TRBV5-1 CASSFGTSTDTQYF
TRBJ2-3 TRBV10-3 CAISAFTGQADTQYF
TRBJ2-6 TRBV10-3 CAISESQGWGSGANVLTF
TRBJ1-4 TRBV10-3 CAVQGDGATNEKLFF
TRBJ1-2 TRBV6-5 CASSYSRGQNYGYTF
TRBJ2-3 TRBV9 CASSFSGRRGTDTQYF
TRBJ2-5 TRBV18 CASSLPGQGQETQYF
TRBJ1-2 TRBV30 CAWSVLQGRGYTF
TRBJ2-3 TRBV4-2 CASSQDYWAEADTQYF
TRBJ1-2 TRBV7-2 CASSLASNSGGYTF
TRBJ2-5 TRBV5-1 CASSPSGRGQETQYF
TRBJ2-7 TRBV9 CASSVTGGYEQYF
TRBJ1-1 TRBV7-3 CASSSGGDTEAFF
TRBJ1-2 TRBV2 CASSEDSYGYTF
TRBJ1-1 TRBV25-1 CASSEMSLRGETEAFF
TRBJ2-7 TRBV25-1 CASSVSGYEQYF
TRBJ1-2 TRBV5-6 CASSWGQGTYGYTF
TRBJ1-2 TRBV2 CASSVDRSPMGYTF
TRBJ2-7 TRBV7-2 CASSLRRAYEQYF
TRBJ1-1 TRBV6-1 CASSESGDTAEAFF
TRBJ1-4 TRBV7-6 CASSLDSIATNEKLFF
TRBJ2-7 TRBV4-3 CASSQDLQNSYEQYF
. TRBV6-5 CASSYLGEHEQYF
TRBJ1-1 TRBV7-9 CASSLALSRVEAFF
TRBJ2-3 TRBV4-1 CASSQDSGVPDTQYF
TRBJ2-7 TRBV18 CASSPQAGASYEQYF
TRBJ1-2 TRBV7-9 CASSPGLAVNYGYTF
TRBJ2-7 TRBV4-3 CASSTTGTAYEQYF
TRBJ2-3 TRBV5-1 CASSLDRAASGMADTQYF
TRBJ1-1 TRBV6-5 CASSSISTGNTEAFF
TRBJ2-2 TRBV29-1 CSVEEVGSPAGELFF
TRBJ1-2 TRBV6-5 CASTRTGNGYTF
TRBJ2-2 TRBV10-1 CASAQASNSGELFF
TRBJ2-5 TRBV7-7 CASTQDRGETQYF
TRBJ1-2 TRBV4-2 CASSQIGTGAYGYTF
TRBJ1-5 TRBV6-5 CASSRSLVSNQPQHF
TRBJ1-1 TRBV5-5 CASSLGVGTGVEAFF
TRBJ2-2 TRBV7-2 CASSLGTGGRELFF
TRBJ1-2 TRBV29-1 CSVEDLAGGAGGYTF
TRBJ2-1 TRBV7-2 CASSLNPSGGAGVYEQFF
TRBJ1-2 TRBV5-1 CASSTGTGVGYTF